The 17 T cell receptor beta chains presented below share a single source sample, sequenced in a study of blood T cell repertoires in COVID-19. Only in-frame clones appear in the TCRdb table, and some are missing; sequencing was by immunoSEQ multiplex PCR. This sample has about 84,000 clones, with approximately 83% found just once. Sequencing was carried out using peripheral blood. The origin of the receptors is a woman older than 75 with acute or convalescent COVID-19.

This CDR3 reads CASSVDRGWEQYF. The CDR3 DNA is TGTGCCAGCAGCGTCGACAGGGGTTGGGAGCAGTACTTC. The chain combines TRBV3-1 (or the pseudogene TRBV3-2) with TRBJ2-7; 8 bases are a match to TRBD1. Germline values: CDR1 LGHDT, CDR2 YNNKEL (reference sequence). CDR3 size: 13 residues. Trimming cost V 5 bases and J 7 bases; bases outside gene matches: 7.

The chain couples TRBV15 to TRBJ2-5; 7 bases fit TRBD1. The length of the CDR3 is 16 residues. Trimming at V came to 0 bases and at J to 3 bases, leaving 7 bases not matched to a gene. Germline lookup yields CDR1 LNHNV and CDR2 YYDKDF (reference sequence). The CDR3 DNA follows: TGTGCCACCAGCAGAGAAACTACAGGGGCTAAAGAGACCCAGTACTTC. Its translation: CATSRETTGAKETQYF.

In nucleotides, the CDR3 is TGTGCCAGCACGGGACAGGGAGATCAGCCCCAGCATTTT. Translation gives CASTGQGDQPQHF. This rearrangement joins TRBV6-5 to TRBJ1-5, with TRBD1 matching 9 bases. This CDR3 contains 13 residues. Germline assignment: CDR1 MNHEY and CDR2 SVGAGI. After removal of 7 bases from V and 5 bases from J, the junction contained 3 bases not matched to a gene.

The genes are TRBV11-2 and TRBJ2-1; TRBD2 agrees at 10 bases. CDR1 and CDR2 (germline): SGHAT, FQNNGV. Unmatched junction bases numbered 4, after V lost 3 bases and J lost 2 bases. This CDR3 region has 16 residues. The CDR3 region has the DNA TGTGCCAGCAGCTTCGGAGCGGGAGGGCCCTACAATGAGCAGTTCTTC. Amino acid sequence: CASSFGAGGPYNEQFF.

The chain links TRBV18 to TRBJ2-2; D might be TRBD1 (6 bases). Germline CDR1 KGHSH, CDR2 LQKENI. V was cut by 3 bases and J by 0 bases, with 14 bases left in between. CDR3 size: 17 residues. The CDR3 is CASSPIAKGANTGELFF. For the CDR3, the DNA is TGTGCCAGCTCACCGATAGCGAAGGGGGCGAACACCGGGGAGCTGTTTTTT. The variable domain in full, completed from reference TRBV18 and TRBJ2-2, reads NAGVMQNPRHLVRRRGQEARLRCSPMKGHSHVYWYRQLPEEGLKFMVYLQKENIIDESGMPKERFSAEFPKEGPSILRIQQVVRGDSAAYFCASSPIAKGANTGELFFGEGSRLTVL.

The chain employs TRBV12-3 or TRBV12-4 and TRBJ2-7, with 10 positions matching TRBD1. V was clipped by 5 bases and J by 3 bases; unmatched bases: 1. The CDR3 totals 13 residues. DNA of the CDR3: TGTGCCAGCAGTCGGACAGGGGGCTACGAGCAGTACTTC. Translation: CASSRTGGYEQYF.

A word on this clone: In the same sample, other DNA sequences code for this CDR3. The J gene is TRBJ2-3, the V gene TRBV6-5; 8 nucleotides match TRBD2. The germline V gene has CDR1 MNHEY and CDR2 SVGAGI. V shed 8 bases, J shed 3 bases, and the junction held 10 bases outside the gene matches. CDR3 size: 15 residues. CDR3 DNA: TGTGCCAGCTCACGGGCCAGCGGGAGAACAGATACGCAGTATTTT. Its translation: CASSRASGRTDTQYF.

The genes are TRBV13 and TRBJ1-2; 10 bases fit TRBD1. CDR1 is PRHDT, CDR2 FYEKMQ, per germline (reference sequence). Germline trimming cut 5 bases from V and 7 bases from J; bases unmatched to any gene: 10. CDR3 length: 15 residues. CDR3 residues: CASSPPRDRGGGYTF. The CDR3, as DNA: TGTGCCAGCAGCCCCCCTCGGGACAGGGGAGGTGGCTACACCTTC. Filled out from reference TRBV13 and TRBJ1-2, the complete variable domain reads AAGVIQSPRHLIKEKRETATLKCYPIPRHDTVYWYQQGPGQDPQFLISFYEKMQSDKGSIPDRFSAQQFSDYHSELNMSSLELGDSALYFCASSPPRDRGGGYTFGSGTRLTVV.

The chain couples TRBV5-4 to TRBJ1-5, with 9 bases lining up with TRBD1. The germline gives CDR1 SGHNT, CDR2 YYREEE (reference sequence). The V gene end was trimmed by 3 bases and the J gene end by 3 bases; junction bases not matched to a gene: 4. The CDR3 has 15 residues. CDR3: CASSSGTGPNQPQHF. DNA for the CDR3: TGTGCCAGCAGCTCGGGGACAGGGCCCAATCAGCCCCAGCATTTT.

The chain links TRBV6-5 to TRBJ1-1; 8 bases are a match to TRBD1. V gave up 9 bases and J gave up 0 bases; unmatched junction bases: 9. The germline V gene encodes CDR1 MNHEY and CDR2 SVGAGI. The CDR3 has 15 amino acids. DNA for the CDR3: TGTGCCAGTCCTCGGACAGGGCAGATGAACACTGAAGCTTTCTTT. This encodes CASPRTGQMNTEAFF.

This clone was observed once. This chain links TRBV7-6 with TRBJ2-7; 14 bases fit TRBD2. The ends lost 5 bases at V and 4 bases at J; junction bases unmatched: 10. This CDR3 spans 17 amino acids. In germline, CDR1 is SGHVS, CDR2 FNYEAQ. The DNA of the CDR3 is TGTGCCAGCAGCCAGACTAGCGGGAGGGGTAACGGATACGAGCAGTACTTC. It is translated as CASSQTSGRGNGYEQYF.

The rearrangement links TRBV10-3 to TRBJ2-5; a possible D gene is TRBD2 (5 bases). CDR1 and CDR2 from the germline V gene are ENHRY and SYGVKD. The CDR3 spans 14 residues. Trimming removed 5 bases from V and 2 bases from J, with 12 bases in between. The chain's CDR3 is CAISRTEKQETQYF. CDR3 coding DNA: TGTGCCATCAGTCGGACTGAGAAGCAAGAGACCCAGTACTTC.

This chain joins TRBV18 and TRBJ1-3; perhaps TRBD1 as D (6 bases). The CDR3 extends over 13 amino acids. V was trimmed by 3 bases and J by 7 bases, leaving 10 bases between them. Germline V lookup: CDR1 KGHSH, CDR2 LQKENI. CDR3 bases: TGTGCCAGCTCACCGTCGGACAGTAACACCATATATTTT. Amino acids: CASSPSDSNTIYF.

This clone turned up a few times. V usage is TRBV19 and J usage is TRBJ2-5; D is perhaps TRBD2 (5 bases). The CDR3 spans 14 residues. V lost 10 bases and J 4 bases, leaving 19 bases between the germline ends. Germline values: CDR1 LNHDA, CDR2 SQIVND (reference sequence). The CDR3 nucleotides read TGTGCCACTAAAGCTCGGGGATCATCAGAGACCCAGTACTTC. Its protein product is CATKARGSSETQYF.

DNA of the CDR3: TGTGCCAGCAGTTACAGGGCAGTTTCTGCGTACGAGCAGTACTTC. Its protein product is CASSYRAVSAYEQYF. This rearrangement joins TRBV7-2 to TRBJ2-7; D is possibly TRBD1 (6 bases). The CDR3 spans 15 residues. Per germline, CDR1 SGHTA and CDR2 FQGNSA. With 6 bases removed from V and 4 bases from J, the gap between germline ends came to 19 bases.

The chain links TRBV28 to TRBJ2-7; 7 nucleotides line up with TRBD1. This CDR3 region has 13 residues. Germline values: CDR1 MDHEN, CDR2 SYDVKM. Unmatched junction bases numbered 9, after V lost 7 bases and J lost 6 bases. The CDR3: CASTPRQGSEQYF. For the CDR3, the DNA is TGTGCCAGCACCCCCCGACAGGGTTCCGAGCAGTACTTC. Together with reference TRBV28 and TRBJ2-7, the CDR3 gives the full variable domain: DVKVTQSSRYLVKRTGEKVFLECVQDMDHENMFWYRQDPGLGLRLIYFSYDVKMKEKGDIPEGYSVSREKKERFSLILESASTNQTSMYLCASTPRQGSEQYFGPGTRLTVT.

This chain connects TRBV30 to TRBJ1-4; maybe TRBD1 (5 bases). Between the trimmed V and J ends, which lost 0 bases and 8 bases, there was a span of 10 bases. Germline loops: CDR1 GTSNPN, CDR2 SVGIG (reference sequence). The CDR3 has 13 residues. CDR3 nucleotides: TGTGCCTGGAGTGTAGGGGTGGGGGAAAAACTGTTTTTT. This codes for CAWSVGVGEKLFF.